A single sample gave rise to the 25 T cell receptor beta chains below, sequenced in a study of intratumoral heterogeneity in liver cancer. Assay: immunoSEQ multiplex PCR; the TCRdb copy retains only in-frame clones and omits some. The sample yields just over 20,000 clones, 73% seen once. This specimen was tumor-adjacent normal tissue, taken before any cancer treatment. Receptors were obtained from a woman between 65 and 79 years old with hepatocellular carcinoma.

This chain links TRBV5-1 with TRBJ2-1, with 7 bases lining up with TRBD1. This CDR3 is built from 17 residues. Germline V gives CDR1 SGHRS, CDR2 YFSETQ. V shed 4 bases, J shed 0 bases, and the junction held 10 bases outside the gene matches. The CDR3 DNA reads TGCGCCAGCAGCCTACCTCCGGGACAGAGCTCCTACAATGAGCAGTTCTTC. Translation: CASSLPPGQSSYNEQFF. The full variable domain, with the rest looked up from reference TRBV5-1 and TRBJ2-1, is KAGVTQTPRYLIKTRGQQVTLSCSPISGHRSVSWYQQTPGQGLQFLFEYFSETQRNKGNFPGRFSGRQFSNSRSEMNVSTLELGDSALYLCASSLPPGQSSYNEQFFGPGTRLTVL.

This clone has only one observation. The chain uses TRBV12-3 or TRBV12-4 and TRBJ2-3, with D possibly matching TRBD1 (5 bases). This CDR3 region has 13 residues. V was pared by 3 bases and J by 4 bases, with 8 bases between. As DNA, the CDR3 is TGTGCCAGCAGTTTCCAGGGCGCAGATACGCAGTATTTT. Amino acids: CASSFQGADTQYF.

As for this clone: This same CDR3 is encoded by further DNA sequences in the sample. The chain is built from TRBV6-1 and TRBJ2-2, with 8 bases fitting TRBD2. Per the germline V gene, CDR1 is MNHNS and CDR2 is SASEGT. The CDR3 runs 16 residues. J was trimmed by 1 base and V by 2 bases; bases with no gene match: 3. The CDR3 loop is CASSERGGGNTGELFF. For the CDR3, the DNA is TGTGCCAGCAGTGAACGGGGGGGAGGGAACACCGGGGAGCTGTTTTTT.

The V gene is TRBV20-1, the J gene TRBJ2-3, with D perhaps matching TRBD2 (5 bases). Trimming cost V 3 bases and J 2 bases, with 9 bases left between them. The CDR3 contains 13 residues. Germline CDR1 reads DFQATT; CDR2 reads SNEGSKA (reference sequence). Here the CDR3 reads CSASKRITDTQYF. CDR3 DNA: TGCAGTGCTAGTAAGCGGATCACAGATACGCAGTATTTT.

This clone was seen more than once but under ten times. The chain is built from TRBV27 and TRBJ2-7; a possible D gene is TRBD2 (5 bases). This CDR3 has 13 residues. Germline V lookup: CDR1 MNHEY, CDR2 SMNVEV (reference sequence). The V gene lost 5 bases and the J gene lost 3 bases, with 11 bases spanning the gap. The CDR3 here is CASSHGEDYEQYF. CDR3 in DNA: TGTGCCAGCAGTCACGGGGAAGACTACGAGCAGTACTTC.

The CDR3 is CASTGLAESSYEQYF. The CDR3 nucleotides are TGTGCCAGCACCGGACTAGCGGAAAGCTCCTACGAGCAGTACTTC. V and J are TRBV6-5 and TRBJ2-7; 10 nucleotides align to TRBD2. Germline V gives CDR1 MNHEY, CDR2 SVGAGI. The CDR3 has 15 residues. The trim removed 7 bases at V and 0 bases at J, leaving 6 bases unmatched.

The chain uses TRBV7-2 and TRBJ1-4; D gene uncertain. Germline V gene data show CDR1 as SGHTA and CDR2 as FQGNSA. The ends were cut back, 5 bases at V and 8 bases at J, with 15 bases in the middle. The CDR3 length is 14 residues. This CDR3 reads CASSRGWAGEKLFF. Here the CDR3 DNA reads TGTGCCAGCAGCCGGGGATGGGCCGGGGAAAAACTGTTTTTT. Based on the CDR3 plus reference TRBV7-2 and TRBJ1-4, the full variable domain is GAGVSQSPSNKVTEKGKDVELRCDPISGHTALYWYRQSLGQGLEFLIYFQGNSAPDKSGLPSDRFSAERTGGSVSTLTIQRTQQEDSAVYLCASSRGWAGEKLFFGSGTQLSVL.

This clone has more than one count but fewer than ten. This rearrangement joins TRBV19 to TRBJ2-7; no clear D gene. V shed 2 bases and J shed 3 bases, with 20 bases lying between them. CDR1 is LNHDA, CDR2 SQIVND, per germline (reference sequence). The CDR3 totals 17 residues. DNA for the CDR3: TGTGCCAGTAGTATAAAAATGACGGAACCTATGATCTACGAGCAGTACTTC. Residues: CASSIKMTEPMIYEQYF.

The chain is built from TRBV24-1 and TRBJ2-7; D is unresolved. The CDR3 is made up of 13 amino acids. Trimming took off 1 base at V and 7 bases at J, with 10 bases between the two ends. Germline V CDR1 and CDR2: KGHDR, SFDVKD. The CDR3, as DNA: TGTGCCACCAGTGATTTTTCAGGAAAAGAGCAGTACTTC. Its protein is CATSDFSGKEQYF.

This clone is medium-sized in the sample. This CDR3 reads CASSLGQRGEKLFF. CDR3 bases: TGTGCCAGCAGCCTTGGCCAGAGAGGTGAAAAACTGTTTTTT. The chain carries TRBV4-2 and TRBJ1-4; no definite D call. Germline CDR1 LGHNA, CDR2 YNFKEQ. This CDR3 contains 14 residues. With 4 bases removed from V and 7 bases from J, the gap between germline ends came to 13 bases.

This rearrangement joins TRBV28 to TRBJ1-3; D gene uncertain. The germline V gene encodes CDR1 MDHEN and CDR2 SYDVKM. The V and J ends lost 6 bases and 0 bases respectively, with 15 bases between them. The CDR3 sequence is 16 residues long. CDR3 in DNA: TGTGCCAGCAGCCAACCCGGGCTGGGCTCTGGAAACACCATATATTTT. It codes for CASSQPGLGSGNTIYF. Based on the CDR3 plus reference TRBV28 and TRBJ1-3, the full variable domain is DVKVTQSSRYLVKRTGEKVFLECVQDMDHENMFWYRQDPGLGLRLIYFSYDVKMKEKGDIPEGYSVSREKKERFSLILESASTNQTSMYLCASSQPGLGSGNTIYFGEGSWLTVV.

The CDR3 nucleotides read TGTGCCTGGAGGACTAGCGGGATCACCGGGGAGCTGTTTTTT. Its protein is CAWRTSGITGELFF. This chain connects TRBV30 to TRBJ2-2; 11 nucleotides match TRBD2. Germline trimming cut 3 bases from V and 4 bases from J; bases unmatched to any gene: 1. Per the germline V gene, CDR1 is GTSNPN and CDR2 is SVGIG (reference sequence). The CDR3 is 14 amino acids. The entire variable domain, with the rest obtained from reference TRBV30 and TRBJ2-2, is as follows: SQTIHQWPATLVQPVGSPLSLECTVEGTSNPNLYWYRQAAGRGLQLLFYSVGIGQISSEVPQNLSASRPQDRQFILSSKKLLLSDSGFYLCAWRTSGITGELFFGEGSRLTVL.

The J gene is TRBJ1-2, the V gene TRBV6-5; no firm D call. Deletions cut 2 bases from V and 4 bases from J, with 8 bases between. Germline-derived CDR1 and CDR2 are MNHEY and SVGAGI. This CDR3 is built from 13 residues. CDR3 amino acids: CASSYVSTYGYTF. The CDR3 DNA reads as TGTGCCAGCAGTTACGTTTCGACCTATGGCTACACCTTC.

This clone was found a few times. The chain employs TRBV30 and TRBJ2-1; 9 bases match TRBD2. CDR3 length: 16 amino acids. The germline V gene encodes CDR1 GTSNPN and CDR2 SVGIG (reference sequence). The V gene end was trimmed by 0 bases and the J gene end by 8 bases; junction bases not matched to a gene: 11. The CDR3 spells CAWSVRLAGQRDEQFF. The CDR3 nucleotides read TGTGCCTGGAGTGTAAGGCTAGCGGGACAAAGGGATGAGCAGTTCTTC.

The chain carries TRBV4-1 and TRBJ1-4; 8 bases align to TRBD1. Germline CDR1 is MGHRA and CDR2 is YSYEKL. The CDR3 runs 15 residues. The junction had 5 bases not matched to a gene; V was cut back by 2 bases and J by 6 bases. CDR3 protein: CASSQRSQGDEKLFF. The DNA of the CDR3 is TGCGCCAGCAGCCAACGTTCACAGGGGGATGAAAAACTGTTTTTT.

The CDR3 DNA reads TGTGCCAGTACCCGCGGCTACGAGCAGTACTTC. This sequence encodes CASTRGYEQYF. The chain is built from TRBV19 and TRBJ2-7, with unresolved D. V was trimmed by 7 bases and J by 3 bases, leaving 7 bases between them. This CDR3 has 11 amino acids. Germline values: CDR1 LNHDA, CDR2 SQIVND (reference sequence).

V usage is TRBV18 and J usage is TRBJ2-1, with a weak D call TRBD2 (6 bases). Germline values: CDR1 KGHSH, CDR2 LQKENI. Trimming took 3 bases from V and 4 from J, leaving 13 bases between them. The CDR3 is 15 residues long. This CDR3 is CASSPKGDLYNEQFF. The CDR3 coding sequence is TGTGCCAGCTCACCGAAAGGGGACTTATACAATGAGCAGTTCTTC.

The count of this clone is one. Mismatch with germline at one junction end may stem from a read error. The chain carries TRBV7-7 and TRBJ2-5; the match to TRBD2 covers 14 bases. The length of the CDR3 is 16 residues. Germline V gene sequence: CDR1 SSHAT, CDR2 FNYEAQ (reference sequence). The DNA for the CDR3 is TGTGCTAGCAGCTTAGAGGGGACTAGCGGGAGTGAGACCCAGTACTTC. It yields the protein CASSLEGTSGSETQYF.

V and J are TRBV7-9 and TRBJ1-2; no clear D. Germline CDR1 and CDR2: SEHNR and FQNEAQ (reference sequence). Between the trimmed V and J ends, which lost 5 bases and 8 bases, there was a span of 12 bases. The CDR3 is 12 residues long. The CDR3 is CASSPVPGGYTF. In DNA form, the CDR3 reads TGTGCCAGCAGCCCGGTCCCGGGAGGCTACACCTTC. The full variable domain, its missing parts supplied by reference TRBV7-9 and TRBJ1-2, is DTGVSQNPRHKITKRGQNVTFRCDPISEHNRLYWYRQTLGQGPEFLTYFQNEAQLEKSRLLSDRFSAERPKGSFSTLEIQRTEQGDSAMYLCASSPVPGGYTFGSGTRLTVV.

CDR3 residues: CASSYSGQGEQYF. The CDR3, as DNA: TGTGCCAGCAGTTACTCGGGACAGGGCGAGCAGTACTTC. This sequence joins TRBV6-6 and TRBJ2-7, with 9 bases identical to TRBD1. The CDR3 contains 13 residues. Losses at the gene ends were 0 bases for V and 6 bases for J; bases not matched to a gene: 0. Germline V gives CDR1 MNHNY, CDR2 SVGAGI (reference sequence).

The V gene is TRBV27, the J gene TRBJ2-7; 8 bases match TRBD1. V dropped 6 bases and J dropped 1; count of bases not matched to a gene: 2. The CDR3 has 13 residues. Germline V gene data show CDR1 as MNHEY and CDR2 as SMNVEV (reference sequence). The CDR3 DNA reads TGTGCCAGCAGGGGACAGGTATCCTACGAGCAGTACTTC. Encoded protein: CASRGQVSYEQYF.

The J gene is TRBJ2-7, the V gene TRBV24-1; 8 positions agree with TRBD1. Trimming cost V 2 bases and J 3 bases; bases outside gene matches: 11. The CDR3 runs 17 residues. Per germline, CDR1 KGHDR and CDR2 SFDVKD. The CDR3: CATSDSWLWDRSYEQYF. The CDR3 DNA sequence: TGTGCCACCAGTGATTCATGGCTCTGGGACAGGAGCTACGAGCAGTACTTC.

This clone was found a few times. V is TRBV5-4 and J is TRBJ2-7; 12 nucleotides agree with TRBD2. From germline, CDR1 is SGHNT and CDR2 YYREEE (reference sequence). This CDR3 contains 14 residues. J gave up 6 bases and V 4 bases, and 5 bases lay outside the gene matches. CDR3 sequence: CASSMTSGSTEQYF. The CDR3 DNA follows: TGTGCCAGCAGCATGACTAGCGGGAGTACCGAGCAGTACTTC.

The gene calls are TRBV3-1 (or the pseudogene TRBV3-2) and TRBJ2-1; 8 nucleotides line up with TRBD2. Germline-derived CDR1 and CDR2 are LGHDT and YNNKEL (reference sequence). V lost 0 bases and J lost 0; bases outside the gene matches: 4. CDR3 length: 17 amino acids. The CDR3 region has the DNA TGTGCCAGCAGCCAAGAGAGGAGCGGGAGCTCCTACAATGAGCAGTTCTTC. Protein product: CASSQERSGSSYNEQFF.

This clone was observed a single time. The V gene is TRBV28, the J gene TRBJ2-7; a possible D gene is TRBD2 (7 bases). This CDR3 spans 15 amino acids. Germline CDR1 and CDR2: MDHEN and SYDVKM. Between the trimmed V and J ends, which lost 7 bases and 3 bases, there was a span of 19 bases. As DNA, the CDR3 is TGTGCCAGCACCCATATGGGGGGGGCTTTCTACGAGCAGTACTTC. Translation gives CASTHMGGAFYEQYF.